This T cell receptor beta chain appears in the sequencing data of a study of cytomegalovirus exposure and HLA in healthy donors. Whole-study findings and limits: An analysis done earlier found most TCR beta V segments productive about 90% or about 30% of the time. Later analysis identified about 15,000 TCR beta sequences associated with HLA alleles, using a false discovery rate threshold of 0.05. A later analysis revealed that TCR association rates differed between HLA loci, peaking at DRB1 and bottoming out at HLA-C.

This clone came up once. Its target is unknown. The PCR made use of 60 Vbeta and 13 Jbeta primers. In the original processing: Later analysis identified some 80 million unique TCR beta chains, some 10 million shared. Some clones are missing from TCRdb's copy, which holds only in-frame ones; the method was immunoSEQ multiplex PCR. V, J and clone size are those of that table, while D and trimming were read from the DNA. The data show about 150,000 clones, with roughly four fifths seen just once and about 1.6% held by the top ten. Per germline, CDR1 SGDLS and CDR2 YYNGEE. CDR3 size: 15 residues. Trimming pared 0 bases from V and 0 bases from J, leaving 8 bases between.

The sequenced sample was PBMCs. The chain joins TRBV9 to TRBJ2-3, with a weak D call TRBD2 (5 bases). This TCR was recovered from a man in his forties in good health and CMV-seronegative. The DNA of the CDR3 is TGTGCCAGCAGCGTAGCCCCGGGGAGCACAGATACGCAGTATTTT. It encodes CASSVAPGSTDTQYF.